This TCR beta chain derives from a study of T cells expressing NK-cell markers. Overall study context: Seropositivity for HCMV was found in most of the eight sequenced donors, with one seronegative. General study points: In 5 to 7 donors, dominant NKG2C+ clonotypes were roughly 1.0-7.0% of CD8+ T cells. One observes that, in a few donors, these clonotypes were also the leading ones within the CD3+CD56-NKG2C+ fraction.

As concerns this clonotype: Its antigen is not identified.

CDR3 length equals 17 residues. Germline V gives CDR1 SEHNR, CDR2 FQNEAQ (reference sequence). TCRdb re-called the 5' RACE reads and catalogs CDR3 proteins one per entry, DNA excluded. The sample's table shows some 600,000 distinct CDR3 sequences. The sequencing sample was made of blood T cells: a sorted CD56 or NKG2C T cell subset, CD4+ or CD8+ T cells, or bulk PBMC T cells (not recorded which). The chain combines TRBV7-9 with TRBJ1-2; TCRdb reports TRBD1, a call that lacks DNA to check it against. The TCR originated in a man aged 18 to 29 in good health. The CDR3 reads CASSLDLQLTGHYGYTF.